Sequencing of this T cell receptor beta chain was carried out in a study of response to subunit inactivated influenza vaccine. TCRdb re-called the RT-PCR reads through MiXCR, storing one row per CDR3 protein. Of a few hundred thousand distinct CDR3 sequences detected, 21% appear once; the ten largest clones hold roughly 10%. This clonotype has ten or more counts. This CDR3 has 15 amino acids. Deletions cut 2 bases from V and 1 base from J, with 9 bases between. CDR1 SGHTA and CDR2 FQGTGA come from the germline V gene. The sequence was obtained from a man in his fifties or sixties who received an inactivated influenza vaccine. The chain links TRBV7-3 to TRBJ2-1; perhaps TRBD2 as D (5 bases). The source was PBMCs from blood, collected around 22 months after vaccination. The CDR3 DNA reads TGTGCCAGCAGCTTAGGTACTAGTTCCTACAATGAGCAGTTCTTC. Amino acid sequence: CASSLGTSSYNEQFF.